This T cell receptor beta chain was sequenced in a study of siplizumab effects on memory and regulatory T cells. Using immunoSEQ multiplex PCR, the repertoire was profiled, and TCRdb retains in-frame clones only, with some absent. The data show around 100,000 clones, with 94% seen just once and 1% to 1.5% held by the top ten. The clonotype was recovered from a human donor in good health. Sequencing used non-Treg CD4+ T cells sorted from blood.

CDR3 residues: CASSSPGTAQETQYF. CDR3 DNA sequence: TGTGCCAGCAGTTCACCAGGGACAGCACAAGAGACCCAGTACTTC. The chain employs TRBV28 and TRBJ2-5; 7 nucleotides align to TRBD1. Germline V gene lookup returns CDR1 MDHEN and CDR2 SYDVKM. This CDR3 comprises 15 residues. V lost 4 bases, J lost 2 bases, and 7 bases stayed unmatched. The full variable domain, with the rest looked up from reference TRBV28 and TRBJ2-5, is DVKVTQSSRYLVKRTGEKVFLECVQDMDHENMFWYRQDPGLGLRLIYFSYDVKMKEKGDIPEGYSVSREKKERFSLILESASTNQTSMYLCASSSPGTAQETQYFGPGTRLLVL.